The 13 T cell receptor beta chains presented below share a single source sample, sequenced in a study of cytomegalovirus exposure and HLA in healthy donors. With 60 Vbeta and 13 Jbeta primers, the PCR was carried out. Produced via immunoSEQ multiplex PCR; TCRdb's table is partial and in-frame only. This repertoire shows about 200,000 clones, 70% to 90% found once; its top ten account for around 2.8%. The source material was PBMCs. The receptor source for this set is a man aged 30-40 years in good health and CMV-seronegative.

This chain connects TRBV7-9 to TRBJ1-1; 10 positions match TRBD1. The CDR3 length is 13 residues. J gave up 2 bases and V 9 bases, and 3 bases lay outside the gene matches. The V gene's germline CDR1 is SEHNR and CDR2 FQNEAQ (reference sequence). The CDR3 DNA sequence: TGTGCCAGTAGGGACAGGGGAAACACTGAAGCTTTCTTT. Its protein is CASRDRGNTEAFF.

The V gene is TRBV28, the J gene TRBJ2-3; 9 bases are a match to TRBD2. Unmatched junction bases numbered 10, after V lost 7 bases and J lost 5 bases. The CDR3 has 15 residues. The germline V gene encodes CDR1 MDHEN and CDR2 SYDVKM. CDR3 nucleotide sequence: TGTGCCAGCAAGGGGAGCGGGGGGCGGAAAGATACGCAGTATTTT. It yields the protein CASKGSGGRKDTQYF.

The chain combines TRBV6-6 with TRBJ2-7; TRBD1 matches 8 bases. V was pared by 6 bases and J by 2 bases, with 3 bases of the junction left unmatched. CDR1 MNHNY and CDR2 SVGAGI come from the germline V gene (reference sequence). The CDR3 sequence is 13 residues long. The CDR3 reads CASSGQGPYEQYF. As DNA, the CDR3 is TGTGCCAGCAGCGGACAGGGCCCCTACGAGCAGTACTTC.

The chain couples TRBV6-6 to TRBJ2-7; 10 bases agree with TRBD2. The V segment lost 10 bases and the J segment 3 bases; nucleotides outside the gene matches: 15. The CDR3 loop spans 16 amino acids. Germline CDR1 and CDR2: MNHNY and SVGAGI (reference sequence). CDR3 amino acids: CATQGVAGGFLYEQYF. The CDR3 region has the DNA TGTGCCACCCAGGGGGTAGCGGGGGGCTTCCTCTACGAGCAGTACTTC.

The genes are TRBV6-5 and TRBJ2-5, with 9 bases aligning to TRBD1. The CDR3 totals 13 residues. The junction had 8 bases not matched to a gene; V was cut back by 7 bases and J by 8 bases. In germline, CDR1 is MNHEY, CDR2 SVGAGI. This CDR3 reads CASKQSGQGTQYF. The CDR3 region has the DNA TGTGCCAGCAAACAGTCGGGACAGGGAACCCAGTACTTC.

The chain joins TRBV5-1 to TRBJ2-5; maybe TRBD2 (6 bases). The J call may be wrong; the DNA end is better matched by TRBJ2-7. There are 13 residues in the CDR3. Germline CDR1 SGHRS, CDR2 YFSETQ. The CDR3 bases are TGCGCCAGCAGCTTGACGGGGGACGGCGAGCAGTACTTC. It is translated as CASSLTGDGEQYF.

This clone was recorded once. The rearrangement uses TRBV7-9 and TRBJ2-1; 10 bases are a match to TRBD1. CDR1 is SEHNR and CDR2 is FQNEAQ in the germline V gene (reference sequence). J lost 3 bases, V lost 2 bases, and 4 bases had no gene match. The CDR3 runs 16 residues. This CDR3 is CASSLSWTGGYNEQFF. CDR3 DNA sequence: TGTGCCAGCAGCTTATCTTGGACAGGGGGCTACAATGAGCAGTTCTTC. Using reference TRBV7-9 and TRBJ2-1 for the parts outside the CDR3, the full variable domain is DTGVSQNPRHKITKRGQNVTFRCDPISEHNRLYWYRQTLGQGPEFLTYFQNEAQLEKSRLLSDRFSAERPKGSFSTLEIQRTEQGDSAMYLCASSLSWTGGYNEQFFGPGTRLTVL.

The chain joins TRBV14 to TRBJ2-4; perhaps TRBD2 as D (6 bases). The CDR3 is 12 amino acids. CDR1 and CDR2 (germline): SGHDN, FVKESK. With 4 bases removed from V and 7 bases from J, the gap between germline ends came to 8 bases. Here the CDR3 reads CASSPGGNIQYF. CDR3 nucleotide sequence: TGTGCCAGCAGCCCAGGAGGGAACATTCAGTACTTC.

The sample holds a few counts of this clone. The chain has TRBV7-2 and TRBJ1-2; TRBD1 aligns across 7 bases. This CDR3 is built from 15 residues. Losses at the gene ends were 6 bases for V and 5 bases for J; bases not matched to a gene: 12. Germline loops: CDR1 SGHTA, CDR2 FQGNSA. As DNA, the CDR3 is TGTGCCAGCAGTTCGAACAGGGGCGGATGGTATGGCTACACCTTC. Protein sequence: CASSSNRGGWYGYTF.

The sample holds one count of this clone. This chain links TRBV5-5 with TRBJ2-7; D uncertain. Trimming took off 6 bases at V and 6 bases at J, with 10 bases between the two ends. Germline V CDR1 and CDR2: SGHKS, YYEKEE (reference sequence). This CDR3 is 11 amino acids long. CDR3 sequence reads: CASTRSSEQYF. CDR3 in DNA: TGTGCCAGCACAAGGAGCTCCGAGCAGTACTTC.

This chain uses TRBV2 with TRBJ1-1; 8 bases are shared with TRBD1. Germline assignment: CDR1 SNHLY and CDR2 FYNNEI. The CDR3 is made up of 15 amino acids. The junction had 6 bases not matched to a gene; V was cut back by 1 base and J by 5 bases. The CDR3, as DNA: TGTGCCAGCAGTGAAGAGGCAGGGGGCTGGACTGAAGCTTTCTTT. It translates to CASSEEAGGWTEAFF.

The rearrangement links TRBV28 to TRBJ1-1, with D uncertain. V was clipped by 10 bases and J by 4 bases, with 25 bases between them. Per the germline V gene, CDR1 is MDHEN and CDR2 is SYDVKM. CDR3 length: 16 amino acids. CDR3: CAIQPGPSVRGTEAFF. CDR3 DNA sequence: TGTGCCATACAACCGGGTCCTTCGGTAAGAGGCACTGAAGCTTTCTTT.

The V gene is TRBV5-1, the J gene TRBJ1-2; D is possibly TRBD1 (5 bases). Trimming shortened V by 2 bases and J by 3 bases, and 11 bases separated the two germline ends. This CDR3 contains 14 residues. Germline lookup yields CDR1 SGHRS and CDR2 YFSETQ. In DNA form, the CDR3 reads TGCGCCAGCAGCTTTGGGGGGACGGACTATGGCTACACCTTC. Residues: CASSFGGTDYGYTF.